These 18 T cell receptor beta chains came from one sample sequenced in a study of patients and donors after allogeneic stem cell transplantation (dated by TCRdb to 2018 to 2021). The library was built by means of RT-PCR. The sample was run on a NextSeq 550. TCRdb took the public reads, trimmed them with fastp at Q25, ran MiXCR for clone calling and kept in-frame beta chains. Entries are consolidated by CDR3 protein sequence, retaining the most common genes and DNA. Here the sample has thousands of distinct CDR3 sequences; roughly 12% occur a single time. Jointly, the top ten make up around half of the sample. Input material: blood, either unsorted or a sorted T cell fraction (not recorded which). These receptors originate from a human donor who was either an allogeneic HSCT recipient or a stem cell or donor lymphocyte infusion donor (not recorded which). It is not recorded whose cells these are; they may come from a transplant donor.

There are a few counts of this clonotype. This chain links TRBV7-9 with TRBJ2-1, with 8 positions matching TRBD1. CDR1 is SEHNR and CDR2 is FQNEAQ in the germline V gene (reference sequence). V lost 11 bases and J lost 3; bases outside the gene matches: 6. This CDR3 spans 13 amino acids. This chain's CDR3 is CAVQGASYNEQFF. The CDR3 DNA reads TGTGCCGTCCAGGGGGCTAGCTACAATGAGCAGTTCTTC.

This rearrangement joins TRBV11-3 to TRBJ1-2, with 11 bases that match TRBD1. The CDR3 covers 14 residues. V lost 5 bases and J lost 10; bases outside the gene matches: 9. The V gene's germline CDR1 is SGHNT and CDR2 YENEEA. The CDR3 DNA follows: TGTGCCAGCAGCCTAATGGGACAGGGGGAGGACTACACCTTC. Translated: CASSLMGQGEDYTF.

In this sample, this clonotype turned up many times. The rearrangement uses TRBV10-3 and TRBJ1-5; D is ambiguous. V gave up 4 bases and J gave up 3 bases, with 13 bases separating them. Germline values: CDR1 ENHRY, CDR2 SYGVKD. The CDR3 has 15 amino acids. The CDR3 nucleotides read TGTGCCATCAGTGCTGTAAGGGCTTCCAATCAGCCCCAGCATTTT. Residues: CAISAVRASNQPQHF.

This clonotype appeared many times. V usage is TRBV10-2 and J usage is TRBJ2-7; D not resolved. Trimming cost V 3 bases and J 2 bases, with 8 bases left between them. The CDR3 runs to 13 residues. Germline V gene lookup returns CDR1 WSHSY and CDR2 SAAADI. The CDR3 DNA sequence: TGCGCCAGCAGTGAAGGTCTAACCTACGAGCAGTACGTC. The encoded protein is CASSEGLTYEQYV.

This clonotype was seen ten or more times. The V call is TRBV4-3, the J call TRBJ2-1; a possible D gene is TRBD2 (5 bases). CDR3 size: 15 residues. Trimming pared 4 bases from V and 9 bases from J, leaving 19 bases between. Germline V CDR1 and CDR2: LGHNA, YSLEER. The CDR3 nucleotides are TGCGCCAGCAGCCCCCAGGTCCGTTTCGGGATTGAGCAGTTCTTC. Encoded protein: CASSPQVRFGIEQFF.

V usage is TRBV11-3 and J usage is TRBJ1-1, with 11 bases aligning to TRBD1. This CDR3 is 12 amino acids long. Germline V gene sequence: CDR1 SGHNT, CDR2 YENEEA. V lost 5 bases and J lost 11; bases outside the gene matches: 4. The CDR3 protein is CASSRGQGGAFF. CDR3 DNA sequence: TGTGCCAGCAGCCGGGGACAGGGGGGCGCTTTCTTT.

The chain couples TRBV12-3 or TRBV12-4 to TRBJ2-1, with D unresolved. This CDR3 spans 15 amino acids. The V gene lost 8 bases and the J gene lost 6 bases, with 20 bases spanning the gap. For the CDR3, the DNA is TGTGCCAGCGCCCCCCGCCGCCCCGTATCCAATGAGCAGTTCTTC. Translated: CASAPRRPVSNEQFF.

Many counts were recorded for this clonotype. The chain uses TRBV20-1 and TRBJ1-5; 7 nucleotides align to TRBD1. The CDR3 contains 13 residues. V lost 5 bases, J lost 9 bases, and 10 bases stayed unmatched. Germline lookup yields CDR1 DFQATT and CDR2 SNEGSKA (reference sequence). The CDR3 nucleotides read TGCAGTGCTTGGGGGACAGCGGGAGGGCCCCAGCATTTT. Residues: CSAWGTAGGPQHF.

This chain connects TRBV7-9 to TRBJ2-7; 9 bases line up with TRBD2. Germline V gene data show CDR1 as SEHNR and CDR2 as FQNEAQ (reference sequence). V dropped 7 bases and J dropped 3; count of bases not matched to a gene: 4. The CDR3 sequence is 13 residues long. The chain's CDR3 is CASKLAGDYEQYF. In DNA, the CDR3 is TGTGCCAGCAAGTTAGCGGGAGACTACGAGCAGTACTTC.

There are many counts of this clonotype. The chain combines TRBV6-6 with TRBJ2-4; D tentatively fits TRBD1 or TRBD2 (5 bases each). The V gene's germline CDR1 is MNHNY and CDR2 SVGAGI (reference sequence). The ends were cut back, 6 bases at V and 3 bases at J, with 18 bases in the middle. The CDR3 length is 16 residues. The CDR3 nucleotides read TGTGCCAGCAGCCCCTCCCCGGGGCCTGGCAAAAACATTCAGTACTTC. It yields the protein CASSPSPGPGKNIQYF.

Comment on this clonotype: Just one base apart from a much larger clone, this may be a read error. This chain connects TRBV7-3 to TRBJ1-5; D not resolved. With 0 bases removed from V and 0 bases from J, the gap between germline ends came to 18 bases. This CDR3 has 19 amino acids. The germline CDR1 and CDR2 sequences are SGHTA and FQGTGA. The CDR3 nucleotides are TGTGCCAGCAGCTTAACGCGGATAAAAGGACGGAATAGCAATCAGCCCCAGCATTTT. It is translated as CASSLTRIKGRNSNQPQHF.

The chain combines TRBV4-3 with TRBJ2-1; 11 positions agree with TRBD2. The CDR3 spans 15 residues. Losses at the gene ends were 1 base for V and 9 bases for J; bases not matched to a gene: 5. CDR1 and CDR2 from the germline V gene are LGHNA and YSLEER. CDR3 in amino acids: CASSQVAGGYSEQFF. The CDR3 DNA reads as TGCGCCAGCAGCCAAGTAGCGGGAGGGTATAGTGAGCAGTTCTTC.

This clonotype has a count of ten or more. V is TRBV15 and J is TRBJ2-3, with TRBD2 matching over 7 bases. Germline lookup yields CDR1 LNHNV and CDR2 YYDKDF (reference sequence). The CDR3 is 16 amino acids. The V segment lost 0 bases and the J segment 3 bases; nucleotides outside the gene matches: 6. The CDR3 protein is CATSRDRAGATDTQYF. In DNA, the CDR3 is TGTGCCACCAGCAGAGATCGGGCGGGAGCAACAGATACGCAGTATTTT.

As to this clonotype: A read error may produce the germline difference seen at one junction end. The V and J genes are TRBV29-1 and TRBJ2-1; 14 bases match TRBD2. The length of the CDR3 is 13 residues. CDR1 and CDR2 from the germline V gene are SQVTM and ANQGSEA. The CDR3 sequence is CSLGTSGRNERFF. Written as DNA, the CDR3 is TGCAGCCTAGGGACTAGCGGGAGAAATGAGCGGTTCTTC.

This clonotype was seen ten or more times. The rearrangement links TRBV7-9 to TRBJ2-1; maybe TRBD2 (6 bases). CDR3 length: 15 residues. CDR1 is SEHNR and CDR2 is FQNEAQ in the germline V gene (reference sequence). Trimming took 8 bases from V and 8 from J, leaving 22 bases between them. The CDR3 reads CASGSGGALLDEQFF. The CDR3 bases are TGTGCCAGCGGGTCCGGAGGGGCCCTCTTGGATGAGCAGTTCTTC.

Concerning this clonotype itself: This could be a read error, since a much larger clone is one nucleotide away. The CDR3 carries no conserved terminal phenylalanine or tryptophan, so it likely arises from a read error. V gene TRBV5-1 combines with J gene TRBJ1-4; D is uncertain. V was cut by 4 bases and J by 1 base, with 8 bases left in between. The CDR3 covers 14 residues. CDR1 and CDR2 from the germline V gene are SGHRS and YFSETQ. CDR3 coding DNA: TGCGCCAGCAGCCCGGGAGGAACTAATGAAAAACTGTTTTTA. This encodes CASSPGGTNEKLFL.

This clonotype was seen more than once but under ten times. This chain uses TRBV20-1 with TRBJ1-3; 7 nucleotides match TRBD1. V lost 4 bases and J lost 3; bases outside the gene matches: 6. This CDR3 comprises 14 residues. Germline CDR1 reads DFQATT; CDR2 reads SNEGSKA (reference sequence). In nucleotides, the CDR3 is TGCAGTGCTACAACAGGGGACTTTGGAAACACCATATATTTT. Residues: CSATTGDFGNTIYF.

This chain connects TRBV7-9 to TRBJ2-3; TRBD1 agrees at 10 bases. The germline V gene encodes CDR1 SEHNR and CDR2 FQNEAQ (reference sequence). The CDR3 runs to 18 residues. Germline trimming cut 5 bases from V and 5 bases from J; bases unmatched to any gene: 16. The CDR3 region is CASSLPLFPGQGIDTQYF. In nucleotides, the CDR3 is TGTGCCAGCAGCCTACCTCTATTCCCGGGACAGGGGATAGATACGCAGTATTTT. Combining the CDR3 with reference TRBV7-9 and TRBJ2-3 gives the whole variable domain DTGVSQNPRHKITKRGQNVTFRCDPISEHNRLYWYRQTLGQGPEFLTYFQNEAQLEKSRLLSDRFSAERPKGSFSTLEIQRTEQGDSAMYLCASSLPLFPGQGIDTQYFGPGTRLTVL.